Only a few counts were recorded for the clone carrying this T cell receptor beta chain. Germline V lookup: CDR1 SGHKS, CDR2 YYEKEE (reference sequence). There are 13 residues in the CDR3. The junction had 5 bases not matched to a gene; V was cut back by 5 bases and J by 3 bases. The data belong to a study of T-cell reconstitution after alpha-beta-depleted transplantation in children. Unique molecular identifiers tagged the TCRbeta library. TCRdb itself ran the PCR reads through MiXCR, one entry per CDR3 protein. The table lists roughly 200,000 distinct CDR3 sequences, about 15% of them singletons. The receptor was isolated from a human donor who donated a stem cell graft to a child with acute lymphoblastic leukemia. This chain joins TRBV5-5 and TRBJ2-7; 7 bases are a match to TRBD1. Material: PBMCs from the stem cell graft donor, obtained from the stem cell graft. CDR3 region: CASSFDRVYEQYF. The CDR3 DNA reads as TGTGCCAGCAGTTTCGACAGGGTCTACGAGCAGTACTTC.